Listed here is a single T cell receptor beta chain. From germline, CDR1 is SGHRS and CDR2 YFSETQ. This CDR3 spans 14 amino acids. V shed 7 bases and J 1 base; nucleotides not matched to a gene: 6. The data were obtained in a study of cytomegalovirus exposure and HLA in healthy donors. Study-level information: Counted in an early data release were about 86 million unique TCRs from HLA-typed donors.

Primers: 60 Vbeta forward and 13 Jbeta reverse. TCRdb's copy holds only in-frame clones and misses some; the assay was immunoSEQ multiplex PCR. The sample lists around 200,000 clones, under 85% occurring once. This TCR came from a man aged 45-60 years in good health and CMV-seronegative. The chain employs TRBV5-1 and TRBJ1-1; 8 nucleotides line up with TRBD1. Sequenced sample: PBMCs. The CDR3 nucleotides are TGCGCCAGCGGACCAGACAGGGGGAACACTGAAGCTTTCTTT. Translated: CASGPDRGNTEAFF. Full variable domain (remainder filled in from reference TRBV5-1 and TRBJ1-1): KAGVTQTPRYLIKTRGQQVTLSCSPISGHRSVSWYQQTPGQGLQFLFEYFSETQRNKGNFPGRFSGRQFSNSRSEMNVSTLELGDSALYLCASGPDRGNTEAFFGQGTRLTVV.